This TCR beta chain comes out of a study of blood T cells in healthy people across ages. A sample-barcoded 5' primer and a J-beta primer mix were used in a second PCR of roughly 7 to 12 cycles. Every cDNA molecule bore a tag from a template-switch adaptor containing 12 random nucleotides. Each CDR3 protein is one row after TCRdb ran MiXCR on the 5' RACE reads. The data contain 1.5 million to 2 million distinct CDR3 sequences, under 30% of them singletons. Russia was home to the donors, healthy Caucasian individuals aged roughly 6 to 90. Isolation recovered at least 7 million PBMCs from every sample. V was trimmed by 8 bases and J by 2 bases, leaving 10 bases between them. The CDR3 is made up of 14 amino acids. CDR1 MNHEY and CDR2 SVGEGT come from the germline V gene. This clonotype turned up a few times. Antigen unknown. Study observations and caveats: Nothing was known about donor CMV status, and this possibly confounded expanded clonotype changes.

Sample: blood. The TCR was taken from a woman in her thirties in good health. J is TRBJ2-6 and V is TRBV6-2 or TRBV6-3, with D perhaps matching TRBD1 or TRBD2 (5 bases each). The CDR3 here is CASGTSTGANVLTF. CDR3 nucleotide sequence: TGTGCCAGCGGGACCAGCACTGGGGCCAACGTCCTGACTTTC.